This passage covers 17 T cell receptor beta chains from one sample sequenced in a study of CXCR3-negative and CXCR3-positive naive CD8 T cells. 5' RACE that incorporated UMI labels was used to prepare the TRB cDNA libraries. TCRdb reprocessed the 5' RACE reads and reports one entry per CDR3 protein, with no DNA. The sample includes some 39,000 distinct CDR3 sequences. The material sequenced was naive CXCR3- CD8+ T cells from blood. Documented subset: CD45RO-CCR7+CD27+CD95- naive CD8+ T cells lacking CXCR3 (TNR3-). Receptor source: a human donor in good health. Some clones in this sample may be carry-over from other donors' samples.

The chain links TRBV7-9 to TRBJ2-3. The CDR3 has 14 amino acids. Germline loops: CDR1 SEHNR, CDR2 FQNEAQ (reference sequence). CDR3 loop: CASSPRMGPDTQYF. The entire variable domain, with the rest obtained from reference TRBV7-9 and TRBJ2-3, is as follows: DTGVSQNPRHKITKRGQNVTFRCDPISEHNRLYWYRQTLGQGPEFLTYFQNEAQLEKSRLLSDRFSAERPKGSFSTLEIQRTEQGDSAMYLCASSPRMGPDTQYFGPGTRLTVL.

The V gene is TRBV5-1, the J gene TRBJ2-1. This CDR3 has 15 residues. CDR1 and CDR2 (germline): SGHRS, YFSETQ. CDR3 in amino acids: CASSIGQVWHNEQFF.

The chain has TRBV29-1 and TRBJ1-1. The CDR3 consists of 12 residues. The germline CDR1 and CDR2 sequences are SQVTM and ANQGSEA. This chain's CDR3 is CSVGGLFNEAFF.

V gene TRBV29-1 combines with J gene TRBJ2-1. Germline V gene sequence: CDR1 SQVTM, CDR2 ANQGSEA. This CDR3 region has 12 residues. The CDR3 reads CSVEDQWVEQFF.

The chain uses TRBV25-1 and TRBJ2-7; the TRBD1 assignment by TCRdb is unverifiable without DNA. The V gene's germline CDR1 is MGHDK and CDR2 SYGVNS. This CDR3 has 16 residues. The CDR3 spells CASSGAFREGSYEQYF.

The chain links TRBV6-5 to TRBJ2-3; TCRdb proposes TRBD2, but this gene call is untestable without DNA. Germline values: CDR1 MNHEY, CDR2 SVGAGI. The CDR3 loop spans 16 amino acids. The CDR3 sequence is CASSYSAAGSTDTQYF.

The chain employs TRBV20-1 and TRBJ1-2. This CDR3 region has 11 residues. CDR1 and CDR2 (germline): DFQATT, SNEGSKA (reference sequence). The CDR3 sequence is CSAGIVYGYTF.

The chain is built from TRBV24-1 and TRBJ1-3. Germline V gene data show CDR1 as KGHDR and CDR2 as SFDVKD. The CDR3 loop spans 15 amino acids. CDR3 sequence: CATSDLRSSGNTIYF.

The CDR3 region is CASSQESRQDPYNEQFF. This sequence joins TRBV4-3 and TRBJ2-1. Germline V gives CDR1 LGHNA, CDR2 YSLEER. The CDR3 loop spans 17 amino acids.

The chain carries TRBV21-1 and TRBJ2-1. TRBV21-1 has pseudogene status. The CDR3 is made up of 15 amino acids. This CDR3 is CASSKDGDSYNEQFF.

This CDR3 is CASNVSPGERAEAFF. The chain is built from TRBV9 and TRBJ1-1; TCRdb designates TRBD1, a call that cannot be tested without DNA. The germline gives CDR1 SGDLS, CDR2 YYNGEE. This CDR3 has 15 amino acids.

The V gene is TRBV4-3, the J gene TRBJ2-1; TCRdb lists TRBD2, though no DNA is available to test this call. CDR1 is LGHNA and CDR2 is YSLEER in the germline V gene. CDR3 length: 15 amino acids. CDR3 protein: CASSQDPGGPNEQFF.

The V and J genes are TRBV18 and TRBJ1-1; TCRdb reports TRBD1, a call that lacks DNA to check it against. The germline CDR1 and CDR2 sequences are KGHSH and LQKENI. The CDR3 length is 14 residues. CDR3 sequence reads: CASSSQGAGTEAFF. Full variable domain (missing parts from reference TRBV18 and TRBJ1-1): NAGVMQNPRHLVRRRGQEARLRCSPMKGHSHVYWYRQLPEEGLKFMVYLQKENIIDESGMPKERFSAEFPKEGPSILRIQQVVRGDSAAYFCASSSQGAGTEAFFGQGTRLTVV.

CDR3 in amino acids: CASSMTSGYYNEQFF. The chain couples TRBV19 to TRBJ2-1; TCRdb gives TRBD2 as the D gene, but with no DNA this cannot be confirmed. CDR1 and CDR2 (germline): LNHDA, SQIVND (reference sequence). The CDR3 spans 15 residues. The whole variable domain, filled in from reference TRBV19 and TRBJ2-1, reads DGGITQSPKYLFRKEGQNVTLSCEQNLNHDAMYWYRQDPGQGLRLIYYSQIVNDFQKGDIAEGYSVSREKKESFPLTVTSAQKNPTAFYLCASSMTSGYYNEQFFGPGTRLTVL.

The chain has TRBV20-1 and TRBJ1-2. CDR1 is DFQATT, CDR2 SNEGSKA, per germline (reference sequence). The CDR3 contains 15 residues. CDR3 residues: CSARLRETANYGYTF.

J is TRBJ1-1 and V is TRBV7-2. CDR1 is SGHTA, CDR2 FQGNSA, per germline. The CDR3 contains 15 residues. The CDR3 protein is CASSLALGVLAEAFF.

The rearrangement uses TRBV28 and TRBJ2-2; TCRdb selects TRBD2, and the lack of DNA leaves this call unchecked. This CDR3 comprises 17 residues. CDR1 is MDHEN and CDR2 is SYDVKM in the germline V gene. The chain's CDR3 is CASSTSGGISLPGELFF. The variable domain in full, with the rest retrieved from reference TRBV28 and TRBJ2-2, is DVKVTQSSRYLVKRTGEKVFLECVQDMDHENMFWYRQDPGLGLRLIYFSYDVKMKEKGDIPEGYSVSREKKERFSLILESASTNQTSMYLCASSTSGGISLPGELFFGEGSRLTVL.